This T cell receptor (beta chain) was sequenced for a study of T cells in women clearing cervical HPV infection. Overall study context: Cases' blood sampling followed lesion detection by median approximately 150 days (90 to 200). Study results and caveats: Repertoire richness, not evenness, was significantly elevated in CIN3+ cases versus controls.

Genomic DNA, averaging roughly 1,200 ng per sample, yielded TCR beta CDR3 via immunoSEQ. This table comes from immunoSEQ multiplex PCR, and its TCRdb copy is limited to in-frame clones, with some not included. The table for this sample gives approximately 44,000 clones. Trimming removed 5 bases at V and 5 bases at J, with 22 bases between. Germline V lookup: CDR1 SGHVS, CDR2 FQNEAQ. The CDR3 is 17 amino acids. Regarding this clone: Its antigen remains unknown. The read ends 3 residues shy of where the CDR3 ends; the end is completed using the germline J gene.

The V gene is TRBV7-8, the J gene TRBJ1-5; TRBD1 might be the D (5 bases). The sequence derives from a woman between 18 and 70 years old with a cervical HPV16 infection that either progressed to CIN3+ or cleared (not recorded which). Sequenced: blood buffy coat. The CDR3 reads CASSRYPTQGMDQPQHF. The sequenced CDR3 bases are TGTGCCAGCAGCCGATACCCTACCCAGGGTATGGATCAGCCC.